This entry features one T cell receptor (beta chain) sequence. Its antigen specificity is not known. No per-base quality is available; no much larger clone lies one base away. This entry comes from a study of PD-1 blockade in classical Hodgkin lymphoma (dated by TCRdb to about 2020). Background on the whole study: Nivolumab dosing was 3 mg/kg intravenously every 2 weeks, continuing until either disease progression or unacceptable toxicity. The study used TCR beta sequencing and CyTOF to define a peripheral blood immune signature of response to PD-1 blockade in classical Hodgkin lymphoma. What the authors observed across the whole study: The study was restricted to a single clinical trial cohort, and the causes of repertoire differences, possibly disease activity or prior therapy, were left undefined. Baseline diversity similar to that of newly diagnosed patients was observed in trial patients achieving complete response, whereas significantly lower diversity was observed in partial responders and progressors. Newly diagnosed patients were reported to have lower baseline TCR diversity than healthy donors, and relapsed/refractory patients were reported to have lower baseline TCR diversity still. CD4+ but not CD8+ TCR diversity rose significantly by C4D1 (p=0.0027 vs p=0.16), most apparent in complete responders (p=0.02). Lower diversity was seen in patients whose nivolumab began less than 1 year after ASCT, and these patients were left out of later analyses so that immune reconstitution would not confound the results.

The sample's time point label, in plain terms: cycle 4 day 1 (C4D1), after more than 5 weeks of nivolumab. Relapse after autologous stem cell transplantation had occurred in all trial patients, and cohorts A, B and C were distinguished by prior brentuximab vedotin exposure. The trial cohort included 45 to 65 patients with relapsed/refractory classical Hodgkin lymphoma, and each patient had a best overall response of complete response, partial response or progressive disease. Single-agent nivolumab was administered to trial patients in the multi-cohort phase II CheckMate 205 trial. An independent review committee assessed best overall response using the 2007 International Working Group response criteria. Trial PBMCs were obtained immediately prior to nivolumab initiation (C1D1) and on therapy at cycle 2 day 1 and cycle 4 day 1. Peripheral blood was collected in 8 mL Vacutainer Cell Preparation Tubes, from which PBMCs were isolated by centrifugation and then cryopreserved.

Here V drops 1 base and J drops 15 bases, and the junction holds 8 bases not matched to any gene. Via the germline V gene, CDR1 is MGHRA and CDR2 YSYEKL. From its cysteine to its phenylalanine, the CDR3 spans 14 amino acids. The retained sequence is limited to the CDR3, 42 bases, with the frame set at the first base. The Qiagen DNeasy kit was used to extract genomic DNA both from unsorted PBMCs and from the negatively selected CD4+ and CD8+ fractions. Amplification of TCR beta CDR3 regions was done by immunoSEQ multiplex PCR with primers that anneal to V and J segments. A synthetic immune receptor repertoire was used to minimize amplification bias, and any remaining bias was removed computationally after sequencing. The authors processed their data as follows. Custom Python scripts were used to quantify repertoire diversity as the Shannon entropy index. Unsorted, CD4+ and CD8+ repertoires were examined separately, except in combined analyses, for which CD4+ and CD8+ sequences were merged in silico. A clone was considered expanded if an increase in frequency of at least 2-fold after treatment relative to C1D1 was found, and a pseudocount of 0.5 was applied to clones undetected at baseline. Singleton clones were defined as clones with 0 or 1 copy at C1D1, and non-singleton clones were defined as clones with 2 or more copies. Clones expanded in unsorted samples were assigned a CD4+, CD8+ or unknown annotation through matching of protein sequences in sorted samples from the same patient. Wilcoxon tests were applied to paired samples to test diversity changes from C1D1 to C4D1. TCRdb limited this immuneACCESS table to in-frame rearrangements with V and J called. A share of clones is missing; checked studies link under half to unresolved V genes, and the rest is unexplained. V, J and clone size derive from that table, while D and trimming were established from the DNA sequence. A total of roughly 46,000 clones appear in this sample, approximately 72% of them only once. About 12% of the sample goes to the ten largest clones.

The chain uses TRBV4-1 and TRBJ2-1; TRBD2 lines up with 11 middle nucleotides. The clonotype was recovered from a human donor with classical Hodgkin lymphoma. The material sequenced was peripheral blood mononuclear cells (PBMCs), taken before the fourth cycle of nivolumab. The DNA is as follows: TGCGCCAGCAGCCAAGGCCTAGCGGGGGGCAGAGGGTTCTTC. The resulting protein is CASSQGLAGGRGFF.